The clone carrying this TCR gamma chain was counted a few times. This entry belongs to a study of gamma-delta T cells after stem cell transplantation. The CDR3 sequence is 13 residues long. The V gene end was trimmed by 3 bases and the J gene end by 3 bases; junction bases not matched to a gene: 5. CDR1 is VTNTFY and CDR2 is YDVSTARD in the germline V gene (reference sequence). TCRdb processed the RT-PCR reads again with the CATT caller. The sample shows some 4,400 gamma-chain clones, approximately 20% of them seen only once. Sequences were obtained from gamma-delta T cells. This chain links TRGV3 with TRGJ1 or TRGJ2. The source of this sequence is a human donor. It is not recorded whose cells these are; they may come from a transplant donor. The CDR3 region has the DNA TGTGCCACCTGGGACGCCCCTTATTATAAGAAACTCTTT. This gives the protein CATWDAPYYKKLF.